The T cell receptor (beta chain) described here comes from a study of T cells in Graves' hyperthyroidism and ophthalmopathy. Overall study context: Before any treatment, at initial diagnosis, peripheral blood was collected.

TCR beta CDR3 regions were amplified from RNA. HTBI primers were used for first-round RT-PCR of the TCR CDR3. One entry per CDR3 protein results from TCRdb running MiXCR on the multiplex PCR reads. The data hold 600,000 to 900,000 distinct CDR3 sequences, with roughly 15% observed a single time. Findings and limits, study-wide: Ophthalmopathy stood apart from stable hyperthyroidism in a 13 V-J model.

Unmatched junction bases numbered 6, after V lost 4 bases and J lost 4 bases. Germline V CDR1 and CDR2: SGHRS, YFSETQ. The CDR3 consists of 14 residues. Recently diagnosed hyperthyroidism of less than 2 months' duration affected patients aged 18 to 65. On the basis of clinical symptoms, serum thyroxine and TRAb, thyroid ultrasound and orbital computed tomography, diagnoses were made. This clonotype came up a few times. Its target is unknown. The chain joins TRBV5-1 to TRBJ2-5; 8 bases match TRBD1. Sequencing input: blood. The source is a man in his late teens or twenties with Graves' hyperthyroidism. CDR3 loop: CASSNRQGSETQYF. The DNA for the CDR3 is TGCGCCAGCAGCAACAGACAGGGGTCAGAGACCCAGTACTTC.